The 22 T cell receptor beta chains below were found in one sample sequenced in a study of T cells in women clearing cervical HPV infection. The method was immunoSEQ multiplex PCR; TCRdb's version includes in-frame clones alone and lacks a portion of them. Reported are roughly 47,000 clones; the ten largest clones contain approximately 40%. Source material: blood buffy coat. Receptors were obtained from a woman aged 18 to 75 with a cervical HPV16 infection that either progressed to CIN3+ or cleared (not recorded which).

As for this clone: Read data end 3 residues before the CDR3 end; the end is taken from the germline J gene. The rearrangement uses TRBV20-1 and TRBJ2-5; 12 nucleotides align to TRBD2. This CDR3 spans 14 amino acids. Germline V lookup: CDR1 DFQATT, CDR2 SNEGSKA (reference sequence). The trim removed 6 bases at V and 3 bases at J, leaving 5 bases unmatched. The CDR3 loop reads CSATGLAGEETQYF. The CDR3 DNA, read in part, is TGCAGTGCAACGGGACTAGCGGGCGAAGAGACC.

Worth noting for this clone: The junction differs from germline at one of its ends, possibly a read error. The read halts 3 residues ahead of the CDR3 end, with the missing end drawn from the germline J gene. V and J are TRBV6-1 and TRBJ1-6; D perhaps matches TRBD1 (5 bases). This CDR3 region has 14 residues. Germline lookup yields CDR1 MNHNS and CDR2 SASEGT. Partial CDR3 DNA: TGTGCCAGCAGAGAAGGGGCCAATAATTCACCC. Translation: CASREGANNSP. The entire CDR3 reads CASREGANNSPLHF.

With regard to this clone: The read terminates 3 residues before the CDR3 end, so the remaining end is supplied by the germline J gene. The chain is built from TRBV20-1 and TRBJ2-5; 7 bases line up with TRBD2. The V gene's germline CDR1 is DFQATT and CDR2 SNEGSKA (reference sequence). CDR3 length equals 15 residues. Germline trimming cut 0 bases from V and 0 bases from J; bases unmatched to any gene: 4. Incomplete CDR3 DNA: TGCAGTGCTAGAGATTCGGGGACTAACCAAGAGACC. Residues: CSARDSGTNQET. The full CDR3 protein is CSARDSGTNQETQYF.

As for this clone: The read halts 3 residues ahead of the CDR3 end, with the missing end drawn from the germline J gene. The rearrangement joins TRBV2 to TRBJ2-3; weak D call: TRBD2 (6 bases). Germline CDR1 reads SNHLY; CDR2 reads FYNNEI. Trimming stripped 7 bases from V and 2 bases from J, with 13 bases between. This CDR3 comprises 14 residues. The CDR3 DNA, read in part, is TGTGCCAGCACTAGGGACTTCAACACAGATACG. Encoded protein: CASTRDFNTDT. The complete CDR3 reads CASTRDFNTDTQYF.

Comment on this clone: The CDR3 end lies 3 residues beyond the end of the read and is filled in from the germline J gene. V usage is TRBV6-1 and J usage is TRBJ2-7; D remains ambiguous. The V end was cut by 2 bases, the J end by 2 bases, with 4 bases between. There are 12 residues in the CDR3. Germline V gene sequence: CDR1 MNHNS, CDR2 SASEGT. CDR3 loop: CASSETAYEQYF. CDR3 DNA, as far as it was read: TGTGCCAGCAGTGAAACAGCCTACGAG.

Notes on this clone: From the germline J gene comes the end of the CDR3, since the read stops 3 residues before it. The J gene is TRBJ1-3, the V gene TRBV29-1, with 8 bases lining up with TRBD1. The germline V gene has CDR1 SQVTM and CDR2 ANQGSEA. The length of the CDR3 is 14 residues. The V segment lost 7 bases and the J segment 0 bases; nucleotides outside the gene matches: 5. The CDR3 loop is CSAHRGTSGNTIYF. The part of the CDR3 DNA that was read is TGCAGCGCCCACAGGGGGACCTCTGGAAACACC.

Notes on this clone: The sequenced fragment ends 3 residues before the CDR3 boundary, so the rest is inferred from the germline J gene. The V call is TRBV30, the J call TRBJ1-2; no firm D call. Trimming shortened V by 1 base and J by 4 bases, and 13 bases separated the two germline ends. CDR3 length equals 14 residues. Looked up from germline, CDR1 is GTSNPN and CDR2 is SVGIG (reference sequence). The CDR3 bases that were read are TGTGCCTGGAGTGATTGGGCCACCTTCTATGGC. As protein: CAWSDWATFYG. The entire CDR3 is CAWSDWATFYGYTF.

Worth noting for this clone: With the read ending 3 residues before the CDR3 end, the germline J gene is used to fill in that end. V is TRBV7-2 and J is TRBJ2-7; 12 nucleotides match TRBD2. This CDR3 comprises 15 residues. The trim removed 2 bases at V and 3 bases at J, leaving 2 bases unmatched. The germline CDR1 and CDR2 sequences are SGHTA and FQGNSA. Partial CDR3 DNA: TGTGCCAGCAGCTTACTAGCGGGAGGGAACTACGAG. Translated: CASSLLAGGNYE. The CDR3 as a whole reads CASSLLAGGNYEQYF. The variable domain in full, with the rest retrieved from reference TRBV7-2 and TRBJ2-7, is GAGVSQSPSNKVTEKGKDVELRCDPISGHTALYWYRQSLGQGLEFLIYFQGNSAPDKSGLPSDRFSAERTGGSVSTLTIQRTQQEDSAVYLCASSLLAGGNYEQYFGPGTRLTVT.

In regard to this clone: The read ends 3 residues before the CDR3 terminus; that terminus is restored from the germline J gene. This chain connects TRBV5-1 to TRBJ2-5; 10 nucleotides line up with TRBD1. The CDR3 covers 15 residues. With 3 bases clipped from V and 4 bases from J, the junction kept 6 bases outside the gene matches. Germline loops: CDR1 SGHRS, CDR2 YFSETQ. The sequenced part of the CDR3 DNA is TGCGCCAGCAGCTCCGGGACAGGGGCAGGAGAGACC. Protein: CASSSGTGAGET. The whole CDR3 sequence reads CASSSGTGAGETQYF.

CDR3 sequence: CASSDLRQYSDTQYF. The CDR3 bases that were read are TGTGCCAGCAGTGATCTTCGCCAGTATTCAGATACG. This chain uses TRBV2 with TRBJ2-3; D is uncertain. The observed sequence ends 3 residues before the CDR3 terminus, with the missing tail filled in from the germline J gene. V shed 3 bases and J shed 4 bases, with 14 bases lying between them. This CDR3 is built from 15 residues. CDR1 is SNHLY and CDR2 is FYNNEI in the germline V gene.

To note about this clone: The read ends 3 residues before the CDR3 terminus; that terminus is restored from the germline J gene. The gene calls are TRBV7-6 and TRBJ2-7; 12 bases fit TRBD1. The CDR3 has 16 residues. Trimming cost V 1 base and J 4 bases; bases outside gene matches: 5. The germline CDR1 and CDR2 sequences are SGHVS and FNYEAQ. Partial CDR3 DNA: TGTGCCAGCAGCTTAGAACAGGGACAGGGGGCGTACGAG. Amino acids: CASSLEQGQGAYE. The entire CDR3 sequence reads CASSLEQGQGAYEQYF.

Of note for this clone: Read sequence stops 3 residues before the CDR3 end, and the germline J gene provides the missing end. This rearrangement joins TRBV4-2 to TRBJ1-3; a possible D gene is TRBD1 (6 bases). The germline V gene has CDR1 LGHNA and CDR2 YNFKEQ. CDR3 length: 18 residues. V lost 4 bases and J lost 0, with 19 bases in between. The part of the CDR3 DNA that was read is TGTGCCAGCAGCCCCGCCGGGACAAGGGCCATCTCTGGAAACACC. Translating gives CASSPAGTRAISGNT. The complete CDR3 sequence is CASSPAGTRAISGNTIYF.

Comment on this clone: With the read ending 3 residues before the CDR3 end, the germline J gene is used to fill in that end. This specimen includes other DNA sequences encoding the same CDR3. The chain couples TRBV20-1 to TRBJ2-6; 7 positions agree with TRBD1. CDR3 length: 15 residues. Trimming at V came to 4 bases and at J to 2 bases, leaving 5 bases not matched to a gene. CDR1 and CDR2 from the germline V gene are DFQATT and SNEGSKA (reference sequence). The CDR3 bases that were read are TGCAGTGCTACAAACAGGGGCCCTGGGGCCAACGTC. It codes for CSATNRGPGANV. The CDR3, in full, reads CSATNRGPGANVLTF.

Note on this clone: The read ends 3 residues early relative to the CDR3; the germline J gene fills the gap. The chain joins TRBV2 to TRBJ2-3; 7 bases line up with TRBD1. The germline V gene has CDR1 SNHLY and CDR2 FYNNEI. This CDR3 has 15 amino acids. CDR3 protein: CASSGMKRGQETQYF. CDR3 DNA (partial): TGTGCCAGCAGCGGAATGAAAAGGGGGCAAGAGACG.

Details on this clone: With the read ending 3 residues before the CDR3 end, the germline J gene is used to fill in that end. The chain has TRBV18 and TRBJ1-1; weak D call: TRBD1 (5 bases). Germline V CDR1 and CDR2: KGHSH, LQKENI. The CDR3 spans 13 residues. V shed 3 bases and J shed 5 bases, with 10 bases lying between them. The sequenced part of the CDR3 DNA is TGTGCCAGCTCACCCCAGGGTGGAACTGAA. Translated: CASSPQGGTE. The full CDR3 protein is CASSPQGGTEAFF. The variable domain in full, with the rest retrieved from reference TRBV18 and TRBJ1-1, is NAGVMQNPRHLVRRRGQEARLRCSPMKGHSHVYWYRQLPEEGLKFMVYLQKENIIDESGMPKERFSAEFPKEGPSILRIQQVVRGDSAAYFCASSPQGGTEAFFGQGTRLTVV.

The sequenced CDR3 bases are TGTGCCAGCAGCCGACAGGAGTACCAAGAGACC. Protein: CASSRQEYQET. The CDR3, in full, reads CASSRQEYQETQYF. This chain connects TRBV5-4 to TRBJ2-5, with a tentative D call TRBD1 (6 bases). The CDR3 goes on 3 residues after the read ends, and that part is filled in from the germline J gene. V gave up 4 bases and J gave up 0 bases, with 10 bases separating them. Germline CDR1 reads SGHNT; CDR2 reads YYREEE (reference sequence). The length of the CDR3 is 14 residues.

Concerning this clone itself: The read ends 3 residues shy of where the CDR3 ends; the end is completed using the germline J gene. The J gene is TRBJ1-2, the V gene TRBV7-9, with 7 bases fitting TRBD1. This CDR3 spans 12 amino acids. Germline CDR1 SEHNR, CDR2 FQNEAQ (reference sequence). With 6 bases clipped from V and 7 bases from J, the junction kept 5 bases outside the gene matches. The sequenced CDR3 bases are TGTGCCAGCAGTCGGACAGGTGGTGGC. It yields the protein CASSRTGGG. The full CDR3 sequence reads CASSRTGGGYTF.

Worth noting for this clone: With the read ending 3 residues before the CDR3 end, the germline J gene is used to fill in that end. The rearrangement uses TRBV30 and TRBJ2-7; 7 positions match TRBD1. The CDR3 is made up of 15 amino acids. V shed 2 bases and J 2 bases; nucleotides not matched to a gene: 9. The V gene's germline CDR1 is GTSNPN and CDR2 SVGIG (reference sequence). CDR3 DNA (partial): TGTGCCTGGAGTCCACCGGGACAGACAACCTACGAG. This codes for CAWSPPGQTTYE. The entire CDR3 protein is CAWSPPGQTTYEQYF.

Turning to this clone: The read ends 3 residues before the CDR3 terminus; that terminus is restored from the germline J gene. The rearrangement joins TRBV20-1 to TRBJ2-2; 11 nucleotides match TRBD2. Germline V CDR1 and CDR2: DFQATT, SNEGSKA (reference sequence). Losses at the gene ends were 3 bases for V and 4 bases for J; bases not matched to a gene: 13. The CDR3 is 18 residues long. CDR3 DNA, as far as it was read: TGCAGTGCTAGTGAGCCTAGCGGGGGGTCCAACCCCACCGGGGAG. It translates to CSASEPSGGSNPTGE. The complete CDR3 protein is CSASEPSGGSNPTGELFF.

As regards this clone: The read terminates 3 residues before the CDR3 end, so the remaining end is supplied by the germline J gene. The chain carries TRBV7-9 and TRBJ1-6, with a possible D match to TRBD1 (5 bases). This CDR3 spans 14 amino acids. CDR1 is SEHNR, CDR2 FQNEAQ, per germline (reference sequence). The ends were cut back, 0 bases at V and 7 bases at J, with 7 bases in the middle. The part of the CDR3 DNA that was read is TGTGCCAGCAGCTTAGCAGGGGTCAATTCACCC. Translation gives CASSLAGVNSP. The full-length CDR3 reads as CASSLAGVNSPLHF.

As for this clone: The read finishes 3 residues shy of the CDR3 end, and the germline J gene is used to complete it. The chain couples TRBV5-1 to TRBJ1-1; TRBD1 matches 7 bases. V dropped 5 bases and J dropped 2; count of bases not matched to a gene: 12. Germline V gene sequence: CDR1 SGHRS, CDR2 YFSETQ. The CDR3 is 16 amino acids. The DNA read from the CDR3 is TGCGCCAGCAGGACCCAACCCGGGACAGACAACACTGAA. Protein: CASRTQPGTDNTE. The complete CDR3 sequence is CASRTQPGTDNTEAFF.

Turning to this clone: The sequence runs out 3 residues before the end of the CDR3; the remainder is reconstructed from the germline J gene. The V call is TRBV7-8, the J call TRBJ2-7; TRBD1 might be the D (6 bases). The V end was cut by 3 bases, the J end by 5 bases, with 17 bases between. This CDR3 is built from 15 residues. The germline gives CDR1 SGHVS, CDR2 FQNEAQ. Incomplete CDR3 DNA: TGTGCCAGCAGCTTTAACTCCGAGGGGGAGAACGAG. Its translation is CASSFNSEGENE. The entire CDR3 sequence reads CASSFNSEGENEQYF. Combining the CDR3 with reference TRBV7-8 and TRBJ2-7 gives the whole variable domain GAGVSQSPRYKVAKRGQDVALRCDPISGHVSLFWYQQALGQGPEFLTYFQNEAQLDKSGLPSDRFFAERPEGSVSTLKIQRTQQEDSAVYLCASSFNSEGENEQYFGPGTRLTVT.